The entry that follows covers one T cell receptor beta chain sequence. Its antigen is still unknown. At one boundary the junction diverges from the germline segment, which might be a read error. Regions amplified from RNA transcripts were the TCR beta CDR3 regions. First-round RT-PCR with HTBI primers amplified the TCR CDR3 region. TCRdb re-analysed the multiplex PCR reads in MiXCR, keeping a single row per CDR3 protein. The data show around 660,000 distinct CDR3 sequences, with less than 45% seen just once and under 8% held by the top ten. The CDR3 loop spans 11 amino acids. Germline CDR1 is LNHNV and CDR2 is YYDKDF (reference sequence). This record belongs to a study of T cells in Graves' hyperthyroidism and ophthalmopathy. The study's findings and limits: Most clonotypes expanded in thyroid above 0.001 were likewise present in blood.

Patients were excluded because of uncontrolled infection, other autoimmune disease, pregnancy or lactation. Sequencing was carried out using peripheral blood or thyroid tissue (not recorded which). V usage is TRBV15 and J usage is TRBJ1-2; D is perhaps TRBD1 (6 bases). The clonotype was recovered from an adult man with Graves' disease, either hyperthyroidism or ophthalmopathy (not recorded which). The chain's CDR3 is CATGRGHGYTF. DNA for the CDR3: TGTGCCACCGGCAGGGGACATGGCTACACCTTC.